This TCR beta chain was profiled in a study of early T cells in non-severe SARS-CoV-2 infection. Study-wide context: Sequencing targeted bulk RNA from unsorted whole blood, leaving chains unpaired.

Regarding the study as a whole: Matching with VDJdb favored anti-spike CD8 responses (missing private and CD4 specificities).

V shed 4 bases, J shed 0 bases, and the junction held 4 bases outside the gene matches. The CDR3 covers 16 residues. Germline assignment: CDR1 PRHDT and CDR2 FYEKMQ (reference sequence). This clonotype has just a few counts. As yet, its antigen is unknown. The library protocol tagged individual cDNA molecules with unique molecular identifiers. From the 5' RACE reads, TCRdb called clonotypes with MiXCR, one entry per CDR3 protein. The sample consists of approximately 76,000 distinct CDR3 sequences, roughly 12% of them appearing once. This TCR was recovered from an adult who was a healthcare worker with PCR-confirmed SARS-CoV-2 infection or an uninfected control (not recorded which). Sample: whole blood. This chain links TRBV13 with TRBJ2-5; 11 bases map to TRBD2. The CDR3 spells CASSSRLAGYQETQYF. The CDR3 DNA is TGTGCCAGCAGCTCGCGACTAGCGGGGTACCAAGAGACCCAGTACTTC.